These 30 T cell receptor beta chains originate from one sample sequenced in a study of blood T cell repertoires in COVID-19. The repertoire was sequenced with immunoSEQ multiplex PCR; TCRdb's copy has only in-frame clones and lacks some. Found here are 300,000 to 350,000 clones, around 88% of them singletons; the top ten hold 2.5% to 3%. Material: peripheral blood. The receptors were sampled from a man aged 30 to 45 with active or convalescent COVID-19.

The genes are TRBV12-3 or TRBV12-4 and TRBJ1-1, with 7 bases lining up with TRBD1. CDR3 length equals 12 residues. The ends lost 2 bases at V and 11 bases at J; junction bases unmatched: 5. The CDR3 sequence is CASSLSEGAAFF. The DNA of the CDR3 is TGTGCCAGCAGTTTATCAGAGGGGGCGGCTTTCTTT.

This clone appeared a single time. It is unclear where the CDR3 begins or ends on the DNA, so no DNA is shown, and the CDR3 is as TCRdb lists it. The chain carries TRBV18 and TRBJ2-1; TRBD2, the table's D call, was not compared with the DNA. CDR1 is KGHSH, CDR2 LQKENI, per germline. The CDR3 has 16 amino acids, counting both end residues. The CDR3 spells CASSPPRGSTSGEQFF.

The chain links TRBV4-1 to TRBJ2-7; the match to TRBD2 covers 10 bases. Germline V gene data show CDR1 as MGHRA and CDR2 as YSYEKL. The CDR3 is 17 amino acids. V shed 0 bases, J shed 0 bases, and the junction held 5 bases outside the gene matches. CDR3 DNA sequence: TGCGCCAGCAGCCAAGATAGGGAGCGGGGGGGCTCCTACGAGCAGTACTTC. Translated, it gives CASSQDRERGGSYEQYF.

The CDR3, as DNA: TGTGCCAGCAGCTGGGGGCGAACAGGGAGCGGAAACACCATATATTTT. Its translation: CASSWGRTGSGNTIYF. V usage is TRBV7-9 and J usage is TRBJ1-3, with a tentative D call TRBD1 (6 bases). The germline V gene encodes CDR1 SEHNR and CDR2 FQNEAQ (reference sequence). The germline V and J ends were trimmed by 4 bases and 4 bases, with 17 bases remaining between them. The CDR3 has 16 residues.

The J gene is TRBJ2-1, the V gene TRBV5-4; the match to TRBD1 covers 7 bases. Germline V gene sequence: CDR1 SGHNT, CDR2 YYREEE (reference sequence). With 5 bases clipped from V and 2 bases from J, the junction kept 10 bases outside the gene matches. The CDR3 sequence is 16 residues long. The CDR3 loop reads CASRSAGTVAYNEQFF. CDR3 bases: TGTGCCAGCAGAAGCGCCGGGACAGTTGCCTACAATGAGCAGTTCTTC.

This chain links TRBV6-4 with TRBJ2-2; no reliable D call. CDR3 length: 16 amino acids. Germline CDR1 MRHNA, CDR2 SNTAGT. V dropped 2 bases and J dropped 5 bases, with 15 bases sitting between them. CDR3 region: CASSDGPSPSTGELFF. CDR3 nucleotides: TGTGCCAGCAGTGACGGGCCAAGCCCGAGTACCGGGGAGCTGTTTTTT.

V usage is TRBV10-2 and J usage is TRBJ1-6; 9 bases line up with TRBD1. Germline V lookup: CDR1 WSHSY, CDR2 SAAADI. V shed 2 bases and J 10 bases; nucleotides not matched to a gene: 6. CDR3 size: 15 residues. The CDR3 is CASSEGTGIGSPLHF. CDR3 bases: TGCGCCAGCAGTGAGGGGACAGGGATAGGATCACCCCTCCACTTT.

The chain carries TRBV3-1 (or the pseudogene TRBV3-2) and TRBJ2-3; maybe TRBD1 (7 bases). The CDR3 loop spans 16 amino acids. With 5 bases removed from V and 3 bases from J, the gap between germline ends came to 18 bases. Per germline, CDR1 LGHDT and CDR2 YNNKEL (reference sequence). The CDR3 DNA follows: TGTGCCAGCAGCTACAGGGGAGGTGGAAAAACAGATACGCAGTATTTT. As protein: CASSYRGGGKTDTQYF.

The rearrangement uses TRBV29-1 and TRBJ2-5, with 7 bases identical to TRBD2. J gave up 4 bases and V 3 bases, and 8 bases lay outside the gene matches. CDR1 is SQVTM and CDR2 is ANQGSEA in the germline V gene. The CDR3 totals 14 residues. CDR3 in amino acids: CSVEAGVWIETQYF. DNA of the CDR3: TGCAGCGTTGAGGCGGGAGTATGGATAGAGACCCAGTACTTC.

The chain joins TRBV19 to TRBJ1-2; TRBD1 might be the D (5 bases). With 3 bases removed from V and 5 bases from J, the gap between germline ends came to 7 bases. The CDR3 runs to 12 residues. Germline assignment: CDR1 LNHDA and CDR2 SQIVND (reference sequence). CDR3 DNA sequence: TGTGCCAGTAGTATTCAGGGTTATGGCTACACCTTC. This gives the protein CASSIQGYGYTF.

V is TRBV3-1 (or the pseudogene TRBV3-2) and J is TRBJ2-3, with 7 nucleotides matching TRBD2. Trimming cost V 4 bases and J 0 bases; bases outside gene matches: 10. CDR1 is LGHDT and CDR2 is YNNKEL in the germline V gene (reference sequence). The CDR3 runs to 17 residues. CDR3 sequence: CASSPKLSGPSTDTQYF. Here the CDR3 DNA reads TGTGCCAGCAGCCCAAAGCTTAGCGGGCCTAGCACAGATACGCAGTATTTT.

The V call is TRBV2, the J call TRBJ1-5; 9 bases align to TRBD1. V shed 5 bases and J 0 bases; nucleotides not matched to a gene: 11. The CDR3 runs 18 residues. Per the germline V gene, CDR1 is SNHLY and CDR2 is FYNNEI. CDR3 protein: CASSPSDRGFYSNQPQHF. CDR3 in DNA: TGTGCCAGCAGTCCTTCGGACAGGGGCTTTTATAGCAATCAGCCCCAGCATTTT.

The CDR3 reads CASSLSSWGVGYTF. The CDR3 bases are TGTGCCAGCAGCTTAAGTAGCTGGGGCGTTGGCTACACCTTC. The chain couples TRBV7-2 to TRBJ1-2, with D possibly TRBD1 on 5 matching bases. Per the germline V gene, CDR1 is SGHTA and CDR2 is FQGNSA. The V and J ends lost 2 bases and 7 bases respectively, with 14 bases between them. CDR3 length: 14 residues.

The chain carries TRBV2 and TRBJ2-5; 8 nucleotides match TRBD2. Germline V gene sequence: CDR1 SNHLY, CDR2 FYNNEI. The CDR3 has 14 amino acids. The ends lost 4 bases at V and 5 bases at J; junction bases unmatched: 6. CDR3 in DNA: TGTGCCAGCAGTGTAGGGACTAGTATGGAGACCCAGTACTTC. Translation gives CASSVGTSMETQYF. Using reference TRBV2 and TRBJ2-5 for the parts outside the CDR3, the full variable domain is EPEVTQTPSHQVTQMGQEVILRCVPISNHLYFYWYRQILGQKVEFLVSFYNNEISEKSEIFDDQFSVERPDGSNFTLKIRSTKLEDSAMYFCASSVGTSMETQYFGPGTRLLVL.

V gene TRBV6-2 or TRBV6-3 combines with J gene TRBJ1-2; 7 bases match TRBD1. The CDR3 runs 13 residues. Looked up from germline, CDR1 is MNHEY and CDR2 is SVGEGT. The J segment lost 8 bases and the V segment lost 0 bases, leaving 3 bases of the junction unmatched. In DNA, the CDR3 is TGTGCCAGCAGTTACTCACCAGGGGGAGGCTACACCTTC. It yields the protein CASSYSPGGGYTF.

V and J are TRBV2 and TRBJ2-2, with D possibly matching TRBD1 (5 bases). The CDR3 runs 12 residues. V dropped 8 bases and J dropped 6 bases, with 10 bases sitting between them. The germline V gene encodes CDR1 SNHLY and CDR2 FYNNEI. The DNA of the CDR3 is TGTGCCAGCCGCCAGGGTTCCGGGGAGCTGTTTTTT. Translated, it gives CASRQGSGELFF.

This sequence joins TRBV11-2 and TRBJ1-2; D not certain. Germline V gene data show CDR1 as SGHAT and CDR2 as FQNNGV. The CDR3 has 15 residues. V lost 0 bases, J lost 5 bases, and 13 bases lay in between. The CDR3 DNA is TGTGCCAGCAGCTTAGATCCGATCGGGGTGTATGGCTACACCTTC. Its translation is CASSLDPIGVYGYTF.

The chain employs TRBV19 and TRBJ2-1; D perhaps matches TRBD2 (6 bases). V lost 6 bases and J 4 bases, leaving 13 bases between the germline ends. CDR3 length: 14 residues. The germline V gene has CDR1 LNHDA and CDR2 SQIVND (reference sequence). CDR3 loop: CASSGGPVYNEQFF. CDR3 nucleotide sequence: TGTGCCAGTAGCGGAGGGCCCGTGTACAATGAGCAGTTCTTC.

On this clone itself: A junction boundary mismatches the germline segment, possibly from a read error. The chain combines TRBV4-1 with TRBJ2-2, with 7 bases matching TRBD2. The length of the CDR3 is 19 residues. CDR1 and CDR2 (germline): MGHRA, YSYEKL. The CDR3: CARSRGVGAVLFRTGELFF. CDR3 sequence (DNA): TGCGCCCGCAGCCGGGGGGTTGGAGCGGTATTGTTTAGGACCGGGGAGCTGTTTTTT.

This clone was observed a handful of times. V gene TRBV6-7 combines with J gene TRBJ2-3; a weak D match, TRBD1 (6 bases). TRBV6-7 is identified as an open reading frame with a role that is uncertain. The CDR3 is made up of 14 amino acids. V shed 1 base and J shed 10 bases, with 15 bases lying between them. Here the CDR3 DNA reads TGTGCCAGCAGTTACTACCAGGGGCCGGACGCGCAGTATTTT. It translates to CASSYYQGPDAQYF.

The CDR3 loop is CAIQGNEGYTF. The CDR3 DNA sequence: TGTGCCATCCAGGGGAATGAAGGCTACACCTTC. The rearrangement links TRBV10-3 to TRBJ1-2; possibly TRBD1 for D (6 bases). V was clipped by 8 bases and J by 8 bases, with 12 bases between them. Germline lookup yields CDR1 ENHRY and CDR2 SYGVKD. There are 11 residues in the CDR3.

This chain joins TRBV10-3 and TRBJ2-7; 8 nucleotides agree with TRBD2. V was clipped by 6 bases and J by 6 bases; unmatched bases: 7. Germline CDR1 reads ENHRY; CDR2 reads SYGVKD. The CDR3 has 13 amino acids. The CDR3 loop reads CAIRARGGGEQYF. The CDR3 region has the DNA TGTGCCATCAGGGCACGGGGGGGCGGCGAGCAGTACTTC.

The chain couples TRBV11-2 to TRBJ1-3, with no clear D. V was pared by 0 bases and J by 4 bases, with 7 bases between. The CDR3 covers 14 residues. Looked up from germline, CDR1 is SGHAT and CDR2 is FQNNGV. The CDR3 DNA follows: TGTGCCAGCAGCTTAGACACGGTGGGAAACACCATATATTTT. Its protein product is CASSLDTVGNTIYF.

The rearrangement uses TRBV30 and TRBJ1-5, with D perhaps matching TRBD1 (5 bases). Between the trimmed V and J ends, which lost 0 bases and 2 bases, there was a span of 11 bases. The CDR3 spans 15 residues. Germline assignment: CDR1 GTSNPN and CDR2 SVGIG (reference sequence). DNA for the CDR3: TGTGCCTGGAGTGTAGGCGGGGGAGGCAATCAGCCCCAGCATTTT. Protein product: CAWSVGGGGNQPQHF.

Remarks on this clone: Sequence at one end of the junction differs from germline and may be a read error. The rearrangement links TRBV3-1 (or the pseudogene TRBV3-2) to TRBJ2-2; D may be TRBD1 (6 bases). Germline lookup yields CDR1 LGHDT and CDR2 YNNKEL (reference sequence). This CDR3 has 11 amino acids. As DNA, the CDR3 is TGTGCCAGCAGCCCTCGGTGGGGACACGTTTTT. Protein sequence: CASSPRWGHVF.

The CDR3 DNA follows: TGTGCCAGCAGCCTAAGAGGACAAGACTCTGGAAACACCATATATTTT. Residues: CASSLRGQDSGNTIYF. V is TRBV7-9 and J is TRBJ1-3; D is perhaps TRBD1 (5 bases). The germline V gene has CDR1 SEHNR and CDR2 FQNEAQ (reference sequence). Trimming cost V 5 bases and J 0 bases, with 14 bases left between them. CDR3 length equals 16 residues.

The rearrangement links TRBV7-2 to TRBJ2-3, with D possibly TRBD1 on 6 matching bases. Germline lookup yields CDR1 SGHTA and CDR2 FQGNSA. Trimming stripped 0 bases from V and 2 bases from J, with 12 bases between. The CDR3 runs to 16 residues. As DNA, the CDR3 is TGTGCCAGCAGCTTAGCGGGCTGGACAGCCACAGATACGCAGTATTTT. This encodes CASSLAGWTATDTQYF.

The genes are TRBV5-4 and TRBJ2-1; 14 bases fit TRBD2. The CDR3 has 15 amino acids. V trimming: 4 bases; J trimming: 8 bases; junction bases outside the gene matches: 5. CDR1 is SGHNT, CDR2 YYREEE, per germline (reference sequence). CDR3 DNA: TGTGCCAGCAGCCTTAGACTAGCGGGAGGGCATGAGCAGTTCTTC. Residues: CASSLRLAGGHEQFF.

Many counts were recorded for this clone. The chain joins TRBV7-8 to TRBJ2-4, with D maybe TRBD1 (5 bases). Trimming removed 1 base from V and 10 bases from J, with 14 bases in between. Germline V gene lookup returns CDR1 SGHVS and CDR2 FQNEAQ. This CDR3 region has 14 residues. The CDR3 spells CASSLGAGSGIQYF. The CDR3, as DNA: TGTGCCAGCAGCTTAGGGGCAGGGTCCGGGATTCAGTACTTC. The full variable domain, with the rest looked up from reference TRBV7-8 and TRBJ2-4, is GAGVSQSPRYKVAKRGQDVALRCDPISGHVSLFWYQQALGQGPEFLTYFQNEAQLDKSGLPSDRFFAERPEGSVSTLKIQRTQQEDSAVYLCASSLGAGSGIQYFGAGTRLSVL.

The CDR3: CASSLYGGTDTQYF. Here the CDR3 DNA reads TGTGCCAGCAGTTTATACGGTGGTACAGATACGCAGTATTTT. V gene TRBV27 combines with J gene TRBJ2-3, with D uncertain. The V end was cut by 1 base, the J end by 3 bases, with 8 bases between. The CDR3 extends over 14 amino acids. CDR1 is MNHEY and CDR2 is SMNVEV in the germline V gene (reference sequence).